This T cell receptor (beta chain) was observed in a study of blood T cell repertoires in COVID-19. Study as a whole: Nucleic acid was either cDNA or gDNA, and it came from T cells, B-cell-depleted T cells, or PBMCs.

This clone has more than one count but fewer than ten. A read error may produce the germline difference seen at one junction end. TCRdb's copy holds only in-frame clones and misses some; the assay was immunoSEQ multiplex PCR. The sample has under 200,000 clones; approximately 79% are singletons. The TCR comes from a woman aged 60 to 75 with COVID-19, enrolled during active disease. Sequencing was carried out using peripheral blood.

The DNA for the CDR3 is TGTGCTAGCAGCTTAGGTAGCGGGAGGGCCCAAGAGACCCAGTACTTC. The encoded protein is CASSLGSGRAQETQYF. The chain recombines TRBV7-7 with TRBJ2-5; 11 bases are shared with TRBD2. CDR1 is SSHAT, CDR2 FNYEAQ, per germline (reference sequence). The CDR3 spans 16 residues.